The sample holds a few counts of the clone carrying this T cell receptor (beta chain). Its antigen remains unknown. The data derive from a study of a mutant IDH1 vaccine in newly diagnosed glioma. V gave up 6 bases and J gave up 4 bases; unmatched junction bases: 11. There are 16 residues in the CDR3. Per germline, CDR1 SNHLY and CDR2 FYNNEI. Sequencing was performed with immunoSEQ multiplex PCR; in TCRdb, only in-frame clones are kept and a portion is missing. Among tens of thousands of clones listed, roughly 80% were seen once. Time point given: week 35, safety follow-up. The study gave 300 ug of mutant IDH1 20-mer peptide per vaccine dose, with topical imiquimod.

This clonotype was obtained from a woman aged 18-29 years with glioma. The chain uses TRBV2 and TRBJ1-5; 8 bases map to TRBD1. This material consisted of PBMCs, taken from a glioma patient whose treatment included an IDH1 peptide vaccine. For the CDR3, the DNA is TGTGCCAGCAGCGCGGACAGGGCCTTTGGGAATCAGCCCCAGCATTTT. Encoded protein: CASSADRAFGNQPQHF.